The T cell receptor beta chain described here comes from a study of cytomegalovirus exposure and HLA in healthy donors. This clone was recorded once. As yet, its antigen is unknown. Study-level findings and limits: About 87% or about 30% of the time was how often most TCR beta V segments were productive, according to an earlier analysis.

PCR was performed using 60 Vbeta and 13 Jbeta primers. Some clones are missing from TCRdb's copy, which holds only in-frame ones; the method was immunoSEQ multiplex PCR. In the table there are about 87,000 clones, around 68% of which are singletons. CDR1 SGHRS and CDR2 YFSETQ come from the germline V gene. V lost 0 bases to trimming and J lost 4 bases, with 10 bases between them. The CDR3 consists of 14 residues. The chain joins TRBV5-1 to TRBJ1-2; D perhaps matches TRBD1 (5 bases). The sequenced sample consisted of PBMCs. The sequence was collected from a man in his thirties or forties in good health and CMV-seropositive. CDR3 DNA sequence: TGCGCCAGCAGCTTGGGACAGACCTCCTATGGCTACACCTTC. Amino acid sequence: CASSLGQTSYGYTF.